A selection of T cell receptor beta chains follows, all from one sample in a study of molecular identifiers for immune sequencing clone quantification. TCRdb analysed the PCR reads with MiXCR anew, one entry per CDR3 protein. Among 60,000 to 70,000 distinct CDR3 sequences listed, 15% to 20% were seen once. The specimen sequenced was naive CD8+ T cells from blood, with Jurkat cell RNA spiked in. These TCRs come from a human donor in good health. Some libraries in this study had Jurkat cell RNA spiked in. Each CDR3 is given with its conserved first and last residue. The order of the fields is V gene, J gene, clone size, D gene, CDR3 protein, CDR3 DNA. The D gene is left open where the match is weak. Size tells how often a clone was seen (once, few, many) or the class of an expanded clone, and some rows leave it out.

>TRBV5-4|TRBJ2-1|-|-
CASSLGYEQFF
TGTGCCAGCAGCTTGGGGTATGAGCAGTTCTTC
>TRBV20-1|TRBJ2-3|many|-
CSASSGGITDTQYF
TGCAGTGCTAGTAGCGGAGGTATCACAGATACGCAGTATTTT
>TRBV10-3|TRBJ1-3|-|-
CAILREGLNTIYF
TGTGCCATCCTCCGGGAGGGGCTAAACACCATATATTTT
>TRBV10-3|TRBJ2-7|many|TRBD2
CAISRTSGSHEQYF
TGTGCCATCAGCCGGACTAGCGGGAGTCACGAGCAGTACTTC
>TRBV27|TRBJ2-7|many|-
CASSLSGVNEQYF
TGTGCCAGCAGTTTATCGGGGGTAAACGAGCAGTACTTC
>TRBV19|TRBJ2-7|many|TRBD2
CASSISYSLSGRFDEQYF
TGTGCCAGTAGTATCAGTTACAGTCTCAGCGGGAGATTCGACGAGCAGTACTTC
>TRBV18|TRBJ2-1|many|TRBD2
CASSPKTSGRAARNEQFF
TGTGCCAGCTCACCTAAGACTAGCGGGAGGGCCGCAAGGAATGAGCAGTTCTTC
>TRBV6-5|TRBJ1-2|many|TRBD1
CASRAGTAHGYTF
TGTGCCAGCAGGGCAGGGACAGCGCATGGCTACACCTTC
>TRBV12-3/TRBV12-4|TRBJ2-3|many|TRBD2
CASSLAGGRVDTQYF
TGTGCCAGCAGCTTAGCGGGAGGGCGGGTAGATACGCAGTATTTT
>TRBV7-9|TRBJ1-5|many|-
CASSHQNQPQHF
TGTGCCAGCAGCCACCAGAATCAGCCCCAGCATTTT
>TRBV27|TRBJ1-6|many|-
CASSEKAENSPLHF
TGTGCCAGCAGCGAGAAAGCGGAAAATTCACCCCTCCACTTT
>TRBV2|TRBJ1-1|-|-
CASSDTGNTEAFF
TGTGCCAGCAGTGACACAGGGAACACTGAAGCTTTCTTT
>TRBV4-3|TRBJ2-5|many|-
CASSQDVHPKETQYF
TGCGCCAGCAGCCAAGATGTCCACCCTAAAGAGACCCAGTACTTC
>TRBV7-9|TRBJ2-3|many|-
CASSSGDSQWDTQYF
TGTGCCAGCAGCTCGGGGGACAGCCAGTGGGATACGCAGTATTTT
>TRBV11-2|TRBJ2-5|many|TRBD1
CASSSTGQGRETQYF
TGTGCCAGCAGCTCAACCGGACAGGGCAGAGAGACCCAGTACTTC
>TRBV19|TRBJ2-1|many|-
CATTNGRRYNEQFF
TGTGCCACAACAAATGGACGGAGATACAATGAGCAGTTCTTC
>TRBV3-1|TRBJ2-1|many|TRBD1
CASSQLAGAGGYNEQFF
TGTGCCAGCAGCCAATTGGCCGGGGCAGGGGGTTACAATGAGCAGTTCTTC
>TRBV30|TRBJ2-5|-|-
CAWGWGIQETQYF
TGTGCCTGGGGGTGGGGTATCCAAGAGACCCAGTACTTC
>TRBV6-5|TRBJ2-5|few|-
CASSFTGGGPRETQYF
TGTGCCAGCAGTTTCACAGGGGGAGGGCCCAGGGAGACCCAGTACTTC
>TRBV7-9|TRBJ2-5|many|-
CASSQGTVGQETQYF
TGTGCCAGCAGCCAGGGGACTGTGGGGCAAGAGACCCAGTACTTC
>TRBV29-1|TRBJ2-2|many|TRBD1
CSVDGEGRGREGNTGELFF
TGCAGCGTTGACGGTGAAGGCAGGGGGCGCGAGGGGAACACCGGGGAGCTGTTTTTT
>TRBV28|TRBJ1-5|many|TRBD1
CASSSSLGTGSRQPQHF
TGTGCCAGCAGTTCATCCCTCGGGACAGGGTCGCGGCAGCCCCAGCATTTT
>TRBV27|TRBJ2-1|-|-
CASSQLTGGLLAGKFF
TGTGCCAGCAGTCAGCTGACAGGGGGCCTACTAGCGGGAAAGTTCTTC
>TRBV7-9|TRBJ2-3|many|TRBD2
CASSSLPGLAGDDTQYF
TGTGCCAGCAGCTCACTGCCGGGACTAGCGGGAGATGATACGCAGTATTTT
>TRBV18|TRBJ2-7|few|-
CASSPGKGYEQYF
TGTGCCAGCTCACCAGGGAAGGGCTACGAGCAGTACTTC
>TRBV10-3|TRBJ2-2|many|TRBD2
CAIRSSGRLNTGELFF
TGTGCCATCAGATCTAGCGGGAGGCTGAACACCGGGGAGCTGTTTTTT
>TRBV29-1|TRBJ2-5|many|TRBD2
CSVDGLAGGDGRQETQYF
TGCAGCGTCGATGGACTAGCGGGAGGTGACGGTAGACAAGAGACCCAGTACTTC
>TRBV12-3/TRBV12-4|TRBJ1-5|-|TRBD1
CAIASGGGRGCNQPQHF
TGTGCCATCGCCTCAGGGGGGGGAAGGGGATGCAATCAGCCCCAGCATTTT
>TRBV19|TRBJ2-2|-|TRBD2
CASSPQELAGVETGELFF
TGTGCCAGTAGTCCCCAAGAACTAGCGGGAGTGGAGACCGGGGAGCTGTTTTTT
>TRBV4-1|TRBJ2-5|many|-
CASSPRDTLWETQYF
TGCGCCAGCAGCCCCCGGGACACCCTTTGGGAGACCCAGTACTTC
>TRBV4-3|TRBJ2-7|many|TRBD2
CASSQDQRGAYEQYF
TGCGCCAGCAGCCAAGATCAGCGGGGGGCCTACGAGCAGTACTTC
>TRBV28|TRBJ1-5|many|-
CASRDPRGGNQPQHF
TGTGCCAGCAGAGACCCTAGAGGGGGCAATCAGCCCCAGCATTTT
>TRBV28|TRBJ1-1|-|-
CASSFPGGWTEAFF
TGTGCCAGCAGCTTTCCGGGGGGGTGGACTGAAGCTTTCTTT
>TRBV7-9|TRBJ2-5|-|TRBD1
CASSGAQGAMEAQYF
TGTGCCAGCAGCGGCGCACAGGGGGCTATGGAGGCCCAGTACTTC
>TRBV6-5|TRBJ1-1|many|-
CASTGGPFTEAFF
TGTGCCAGCACCGGGGGTCCATTCACTGAAGCTTTCTTT
>TRBV21-1|TRBJ1-1|many|-
CASSKAPPLAFF
TGTGCCAGCAGCAAAGCGCCCCCATTGGCTTTCTTT
>TRBV7-2|TRBJ2-3|many|-
CASRATWDTQYF
TGTGCCAGCAGGGCTACTTGGGATACGCAGTATTTT
>TRBV7-6|TRBJ1-3|many|-
CASSLDRVGSGNTIYF
TGTGCCAGCAGCTTAGACAGGGTAGGCTCTGGAAACACCATATATTTT
>TRBV12-3/TRBV12-4|TRBJ2-7|-|TRBD2
CASSPSGRGYEQYF
TGTGCCAGCAGCCCGAGCGGGAGGGGCTACGAGCAGTACTTC
>TRBV3-1|TRBJ2-1|many|TRBD2
CASSQGSGRASSEQFF
TGTGCCAGCAGCCAAGGATCCGGGAGGGCCTCTAGTGAGCAGTTCTTC
>TRBV3-1|TRBJ2-7|many|-
CAREPGWEQTNYEQYF
TGTGCCAGGGAACCTGGGTGGGAGCAGACTAACTACGAGCAGTACTTC
>TRBV4-1|TRBJ2-7|many|TRBD1
CASSQGPGGGYEQYF
TGCGCCAGCAGCCAGGGGCCAGGGGGCGGTTACGAGCAGTACTTC
>TRBV29-1|TRBJ1-1|many|TRBD1
CSVDGTVLTFF
TGCAGCGTTGACGGGACAGTTCTAACTTTCTTT
>TRBV28|TRBJ2-7|many|TRBD2
CASSLSPPHEAGDPYEQYF
TGTGCCAGCAGTTTATCCCCCCCCCACGAAGCGGGGGACCCTTACGAGCAGTACTTC
>TRBV12-3/TRBV12-4|TRBJ2-7|many|-
CASSPHGPYEQYF
TGTGCCAGCAGTCCGCACGGACCCTACGAGCAGTACTTC
>TRBV25-1|TRBJ2-5|few|-
CASSENPGLWETQYF
TGTGCCAGCAGTGAGAATCCGGGACTCTGGGAGACCCAGTACTTC
>TRBV7-9|TRBJ2-1|-|TRBD2
CASSLVTREGQFF
TGTGCCAGCAGCTTAGTTACGCGGGAGGGGCAGTTCTTC
>TRBV29-1|TRBJ2-5|many|-
CSVEDWAAAETQYF
TGCAGCGTTGAAGACTGGGCAGCCGCGGAGACCCAGTACTTC
>TRBV19|TRBJ2-1|few|TRBD2
CASSLIAGGTNEQFF
TGTGCCAGTAGTCTAATAGCGGGAGGAACCAATGAGCAGTTCTTC
>TRBV24-1|TRBJ2-5|-|TRBD1
CATSVGTEDWETQYF
TGTGCCACCAGTGTGGGGACAGAAGATTGGGAGACCCAGTACTTC
>TRBV6-2/TRBV6-3|TRBJ2-7|-|-
CASSQLKNEQYF
TGTGCCAGCAGTCAATTGAAGAACGAGCAGTACTTC
>TRBV14|TRBJ1-2|many|-
CASSQVSGYYGYTF
TGTGCCAGCAGCCAAGTCTCCGGTTACTATGGCTACACCTTC
>TRBV20-1|TRBJ2-1|many|TRBD1
CSARGGQGLYEQFF
TGCAGTGCACGTGGGGGACAGGGTTTGTATGAGCAGTTCTTC
>TRBV7-9|TRBJ2-4|many|-
CASSSHDGWAKNIQYF
TGTGCCAGCAGCTCACATGACGGATGGGCCAAAAACATTCAGTACTTC
>TRBV6-5|TRBJ1-1|many|-
CASSYSMGEAFF
TGTGCCAGCAGTTACTCTATGGGTGAAGCTTTCTTT
>TRBV27|TRBJ2-3|many|-
CASTTSPWADTQYF
TGTGCCAGCACCACATCCCCGTGGGCAGATACGCAGTATTTT
>TRBV15|TRBJ1-3|many|-
CATSRAPYGNTIYF
TGTGCCACCAGCAGAGCGCCTTATGGAAACACCATATATTTT
>TRBV13|TRBJ2-2|-|-
CASTPGRGNTGELFF
TGTGCCAGCACCCCGGGACGGGGAAACACCGGGGAGCTGTTTTTT
>TRBV6-2/TRBV6-3|TRBJ2-1|many|TRBD2
CASSYFPGGPYNEQFF
TGTGCCAGCAGTTACTTTCCGGGAGGCCCCTACAATGAGCAGTTCTTC